A selection of T cell receptor beta chains follows, all from one sample in a study of T cell repertoires in cytomegalovirus infection. These TCRs are of unknown antigen specificity. Each CDR3 protein is one row after TCRdb ran MiXCR on the reads. The sample lists fewer than 900,000 distinct CDR3 sequences, about 29% occurring once. The input for sequencing was cultured CD8+ T cells from PBMCs, taken from culture after CMV antigen stimulation. These receptor sequences come from a human donor in good health (CMV status not recorded). Some clones in this sample may be carry-over from other donors' samples. Each CDR3 is given with its conserved first and last residue. The D gene is left open where the match is weak. Size is stated for part of the rows, as once, few or many counts, or as a class when the clone is expanded.

J gene,V gene,D gene,clone size,CDR3 protein,CDR3 DNA
TRBJ2-2,TRBV27,.,.,CASSLSPGAAGELFF,TGTGCCAGCAGTTTGTCCCCAGGGGCGGCGGGGGAGCTGTTTTTT
TRBJ1-1,TRBV14,.,many,CASSLRRGPNTEAFF,TGTGCCAGCAGCCTCCGCAGGGGTCCCAACACTGAAGCTTTCTTT
TRBJ2-3,TRBV9,.,few,CASSVGTQQSTDTQYF,TGTGCCAGCAGCGTAGGGACCCAACAGAGCACAGATACGCAGTATTTT
TRBJ2-2,TRBV6-1,.,.,CASSQNRETGELFF,TGTGCCAGCAGTCAAAACAGGGAAACCGGGGAGCTGTTTTTT
TRBJ1-1,TRBV7-6,.,many,CASSLAEGRASEAFF,TGTGCCAGCAGCTTAGCGGAGGGGAGGGCTAGCGAAGCTTTCTTT
TRBJ2-5,TRBV2,TRBD2,.,CASRTTSAETQYF,TGTGCCAGCAGGACGACTAGCGCTGAGACCCAGTACTTC
TRBJ2-2,TRBV9,.,many,CASSDPRRENTGELFF,TGTGCCAGCAGCGACCCACGGCGTGAGAACACCGGGGAGCTGTTTTTT
TRBJ2-1,TRBV9,.,few,CASSPHEQFF,TGTGCCAGCAGCCCGCATGAGCAGTTCTTC
TRBJ1-3,TRBV12-3/TRBV12-4,.,few,CASSSTEGNTIYF,TGTGCCAGCAGCTCGACAGAAGGAAACACCATATATTTT
TRBJ2-2,TRBV10-3,.,.,CAISAGSTGELFF,TGTGCCATCTCGGCCGGGAGCACCGGGGAGCTGTTTTTT
TRBJ2-4,TRBV6-2/TRBV6-3,TRBD2,.,CASSYSGRGNIQYF,TGTGCCAGCAGTTACTCAGGGAGGGGAAACATTCAGTACTTC
TRBJ1-1,TRBV19,.,.,CASSWDPAGAEAFF,TGTGCCAGTAGTTGGGACCCAGCTGGGGCTGAAGCTTTCTTT
TRBJ2-2,TRBV27,TRBD1,few,CASSSNRGSARTGELFF,TGTGCCAGCAGCTCAAACAGGGGTTCAGCAAGGACCGGGGAGCTGTTTTTT
TRBJ1-4,TRBV6-1,TRBD1,few,CASRRLGQGGLGEKLFF,TGTGCCAGCAGGAGACTTGGACAGGGGGGTTTAGGTGAAAAACTGTTTTTT
TRBJ2-3,TRBV28,TRBD2,.,CASSPWGLAGGAPQYF,TGTGCCAGCAGTCCTTGGGGACTAGCGGGGGGGGCACCGCAGTATTTT
TRBJ2-1,TRBV7-3,TRBD1,.,CASSSTGWTGDEQFF,TGTGCCAGCAGCTCCACAGGGTGGACAGGGGATGAGCAGTTCTTC
TRBJ1-1,TRBV6-2/TRBV6-3,TRBD1,few,CASSYSKGQGSVYTEAFF,TGTGCCAGCAGTTACTCGAAGGGACAGGGATCTGTGTATACTGAAGCTTTCTTT
TRBJ2-4,TRBV20-1,.,many,CSASFRVRRNIQYF,TGCAGTGCTAGCTTTAGAGTTCGGCGAAACATTCAGTACTTC
TRBJ1-5,TRBV12-3/TRBV12-4,.,.,CASSLGRQGNQPQHF,TGTGCCAGCAGTTTAGGCAGACAGGGCAATCAGCCCCAGCATTTT
TRBJ2-1,TRBV20-1,TRBD1,.,CSATPGTGVRSTYNEQFF,TGCAGTGCTACCCCCGGGACAGGGGTTAGGTCAACCTACAATGAGCAGTTCTTC
TRBJ2-5,TRBV7-2,.,many,CASSINAQAQETQYF,TGTGCCAGCAGTATTAACGCACAGGCACAAGAGACCCAGTACTTC
TRBJ2-7,TRBV12-5,.,few,CASVPGGRSYEQYF,TGTGCTAGTGTCCCCGGGGGCCGCTCCTACGAGCAGTACTTC
TRBJ1-1,TRBV6-5,TRBD1,.,CASRTGTGGMNTEAFF,TGTGCCAGCAGAACAGGGACAGGGGGGATGAACACTGAAGCTTTCTTT
TRBJ2-1,TRBV24-1,TRBD1,few,CATSDLYAGGTGLNEQFF,TGTGCCACCAGTGATTTGTATGCAGGGGGAACTGGATTGAATGAGCAGTTCTTC
TRBJ2-7,TRBV12-3/TRBV12-4,.,.,CASSYGTAIQQYF,TGTGCCAGCAGTTATGGGACTGCTATCCAGCAGTACTTC
TRBJ1-5,TRBV12-3/TRBV12-4,.,many,CASSSLGYYSNQPQHF,TGTGCCAGCAGTTCCCTGGGCTACTATAGCAATCAGCCCCAGCATTTT
TRBJ2-7,TRBV5-4,TRBD1,few,CASSPSWDSPYEQYF,TGTGCCAGCAGCCCCTCCTGGGACAGCCCCTACGAGCAGTACTTC
TRBJ1-2,TRBV11-2,.,many,CASSHGGATNYGYTF,TGTGCCAGCAGCCACGGGGGGGCTACTAACTATGGCTACACCTTC
TRBJ1-6,TRBV4-2,.,.,CASSVGTTNSPLHF,TGTGCCAGCAGTGTCGGAACTACTAATTCACCCCTCCACTTT
TRBJ2-3,TRBV7-8,TRBD2,many,CASGLAGSTDTQYF,TGTGCCAGCGGGTTAGCGGGGTCCACAGATACGCAGTATTTT
TRBJ2-2,TRBV2,.,few,CASIRVGTTHGTGELFF,TGTGCCAGCATAAGAGTAGGGACCACCCATGGAACCGGGGAGCTGTTTTTT
TRBJ2-1,TRBV7-9,.,.,CASSLARYEQFF,TGTGCCAGCAGCTTAGCGCGGTATGAGCAGTTCTTC
TRBJ2-3,TRBV20-1,TRBD2,.,CSARDQRGAHPSTDTQYF,TGCAGTGCTAGAGATCAGCGGGGGGCTCACCCTAGCACAGATACGCAGTATTTT
TRBJ2-2,TRBV27,.,few,CASSPLDRNTGELFF,TGTGCCAGCAGTCCACTGGACAGGAACACCGGGGAGCTGTTTTTT
TRBJ2-3,TRBV4-1,TRBD2,few,CASSQTSGNTDTQYF,TGCGCCAGCAGCCAGACTAGCGGGAACACAGATACGCAGTATTTT
TRBJ1-1,TRBV7-6,.,many,CASSSNRVAEAFF,TGTGCCAGCAGCTCCAACAGGGTCGCTGAAGCTTTCTTT
TRBJ2-5,TRBV7-9,TRBD1,.,CASSAVGDRLQETQYF,TGTGCCAGCAGCGCGGTTGGGGACAGGCTACAAGAGACCCAGTACTTC
TRBJ2-3,TRBV7-9,TRBD2,.,CASSGPGLVFGGTDTQYF,TGTGCCAGCAGCGGACCGGGACTAGTTTTCGGTGGCACAGATACGCAGTATTTT
TRBJ2-2,TRBV7-6,.,few,CASSYIQETGELFF,TGTGCCAGCAGTTACATACAGGAAACAGGGGAGCTGTTTTTT
TRBJ2-1,TRBV5-5,TRBD2,.,CASSWGAGLNEQFF,TGTGCCAGCAGCTGGGGAGCGGGGCTAAATGAGCAGTTCTTC
TRBJ1-5,TRBV28,.,.,CASIPGGYFDQPQHF,TGTGCCAGCATCCCCGGGGGGTACTTTGATCAGCCCCAGCATTTT
TRBJ2-7,TRBV2,TRBD1,.,CARKIGQGYEQYF,TGTGCCAGAAAAATCGGACAGGGGTACGAGCAGTACTTC
TRBJ1-1,TRBV7-3,.,once,CASSSMGGLNTEAFF,TGTGCCAGCAGCTCAATGGGGGGACTGAACACTGAAGCTTTCTTT
TRBJ1-4,TRBV7-2,TRBD1,few,CASSARDRGGEKLFF,TGTGCCAGCAGCGCCCGGGACAGGGGTGGCGAAAAACTGTTTTTT
TRBJ1-5,TRBV7-2,TRBD1,.,CASSLAQGAGNQPQHF,TGTGCCAGCAGCTTAGCGCAGGGGGCAGGCAATCAGCCCCAGCATTTT
TRBJ1-4,TRBV7-9,TRBD1,few,CASSFGSGDRDVNEKLFF,TGTGCCAGCAGCTTCGGTAGTGGGGACAGGGACGTTAATGAAAAACTGTTTTTT
TRBJ1-2,TRBV7-6,.,few,CASSFLGADGYTF,TGTGCCAGCAGCTTCCTGGGTGCCGACGGCTACACCTTC
TRBJ2-7,TRBV7-9,.,.,CASSLAGGGIREQYF,TGTGCCAGCAGCCTAGCAGGGGGAGGGATACGCGAGCAGTACTTC
TRBJ1-2,TRBV7-9,TRBD1,.,CATWGQPNYGYTF,TGTGCCACCTGGGGACAGCCTAACTATGGCTACACCTTC
TRBJ2-7,TRBV19,TRBD2,.,CASSTGTSVVEQYF,TGTGCCAGTAGTACCGGGACTAGTGTCGTCGAGCAGTACTTC
TRBJ1-2,TRBV6-1,TRBD1,many,CASSSLDRGILGYTF,TGTGCCAGCAGTTCCTTGGACAGGGGGATTCTTGGCTACACCTTC
TRBJ1-4,TRBV27,.,.,CASSLVRGTLEKLFF,TGTGCCAGCAGTTTAGTCCGGGGGACACTAGAAAAACTGTTTTTT
TRBJ2-7,TRBV20-1,.,.,CSAGRDISYEQYF,TGCAGTGCCGGCCGGGACATATCCTACGAGCAGTACTTC
TRBJ1-1,TRBV28,.,many,CASSSISSYTEAFF,TGTGCCAGCAGTTCCATTTCATCTTACACTGAAGCTTTCTTT
TRBJ1-2,TRBV5-4,TRBD1,.,CASSSSKPLADRGGGYTF,TGTGCCAGCAGCTCCTCAAAACCTTTAGCGGACAGGGGAGGCGGCTACACCTTC
TRBJ2-5,TRBV18,TRBD1,.,CASSPLGDRVQETQYF,TGTGCCAGCTCACCACTGGGCGACAGGGTCCAAGAGACCCAGTACTTC